One and the same sample provided the 17 T cell receptor beta chains below, sequenced in a study of blood T cell repertoires in COVID-19. Assay used: immunoSEQ multiplex PCR; TCRdb lists only in-frame clones, some missing. Among 290,000 or so clones listed, roughly 85% were seen once. The sample taken for sequencing was peripheral blood. All receptors derive from a man aged 45-60 years with active or convalescent COVID-19.

The chain couples TRBV14 to TRBJ1-1; D is unresolved. The CDR3 contains 13 residues. The germline V gene has CDR1 SGHDN and CDR2 FVKESK. Trimming shortened V by 4 bases and J by 3 bases, and 9 bases separated the two germline ends. The CDR3 region has the DNA TGTGCCAGCAGCCCCCAATCGGACACTGAAGCTTTCTTT. Translated, it gives CASSPQSDTEAFF.

This rearrangement joins TRBV6-5 to TRBJ2-2; no clear D gene. Between the trimmed V and J ends, which lost 2 bases and 7 bases, there was a span of 5 bases. There are 12 residues in the CDR3. The germline gives CDR1 MNHEY, CDR2 SVGAGI. CDR3 nucleotides: TGTGCCAGCAGTTACGGCGGCGGGGAGCTGTTTTTT. As protein: CASSYGGGELFF.

This sequence joins TRBV25-1 and TRBJ2-2, with D possibly TRBD1 on 6 matching bases. V was trimmed by 5 bases and J by 3 bases, leaving 13 bases between them. CDR3 length: 15 amino acids. CDR1 MGHDK and CDR2 SYGVNS come from the germline V gene. The CDR3 is CASSLRAGDTGELFF. The CDR3 DNA is TGTGCCAGCAGTCTCAGGGCAGGGGACACCGGGGAGCTGTTTTTT.

This chain uses TRBV24-1 with TRBJ1-3; a possible D gene is TRBD1 (5 bases). There are 17 residues in the CDR3. The ends were cut back, 11 bases at V and 1 base at J, with 23 bases in the middle. CDR1 is KGHDR and CDR2 is SFDVKD in the germline V gene. The CDR3 spells CANLLLRFRGSGNTIYF. CDR3 coding DNA: TGTGCCAACCTCCTTTTGAGGTTTCGGGGGTCTGGAAACACCATATATTTT.

The V call is TRBV4-1, the J call TRBJ2-7; TRBD2 is a possible D gene (6 bases). The CDR3 runs 18 residues. The V gene's germline CDR1 is MGHRA and CDR2 YSYEKL. V lost 0 bases, J lost 7 bases, and 25 bases lay in between. CDR3 nucleotide sequence: TGCGCCAGCAGCCAAGAAGGAGGGGCGCGCGGGCCTTCGGGTGAGCAGTACTTC. This sequence encodes CASSQEGGARGPSGEQYF.

The chain combines TRBV7-6 with TRBJ1-1; 10 nucleotides agree with TRBD1. Looked up from germline, CDR1 is SGHVS and CDR2 is FNYEAQ. The V and J ends lost 1 base and 1 base, in that order; junction bases with no gene match: 0. The CDR3 has 15 amino acids. In nucleotides, the CDR3 is TGTGCCAGCAGCTTAGGGGACAGGGGGAACACTGAAGCTTTCTTT. The encoded protein is CASSLGDRGNTEAFF.

The chain couples TRBV28 to TRBJ2-7; D may be TRBD1 (6 bases). The germline CDR1 and CDR2 sequences are MDHEN and SYDVKM. This CDR3 has 13 amino acids. V was cut by 6 bases and J by 7 bases, with 16 bases left in between. This CDR3 is CASSKGGRVEQYF. CDR3 DNA: TGTGCCAGCAGCAAAGGGGGTAGGGTTGAGCAGTACTTC.

The chain uses TRBV7-2 and TRBJ1-2; possible D gene TRBD1, 5 bases. From germline, CDR1 is SGHTA and CDR2 FQGNSA. Trimming removed 5 bases from V and 5 bases from J, with 15 bases in between. This CDR3 region has 14 residues. CDR3 amino acids: CASSASRGGYGYTF. DNA for the CDR3: TGTGCCAGCAGCGCCTCAAGGGGTGGGTATGGCTACACCTTC.

The genes are TRBV2 and TRBJ2-3, with 10 bases matching TRBD1. J lost 4 bases, V lost 6 bases, and 13 bases had no gene match. The CDR3 runs to 17 residues. Per the germline V gene, CDR1 is SNHLY and CDR2 is FYNNEI. CDR3 sequence reads: CASSPALGTGVADTQYF. For the CDR3, the DNA is TGTGCCAGCAGCCCCGCTCTAGGGACAGGGGTAGCAGATACGCAGTATTTT.

The V call is TRBV5-1, the J call TRBJ1-1; no clear D. CDR3 length: 15 amino acids. Germline CDR1 SGHRS, CDR2 YFSETQ. Trimming cost V 6 bases and J 4 bases, with 19 bases left between them. The CDR3 DNA is TGCGCCAGCACCATTCGGACGGGGAGAGTCACTGAAGCTTTCTTT. Protein: CASTIRTGRVTEAFF.

J is TRBJ2-1 and V is TRBV30; maybe TRBD2 (6 bases). This CDR3 region has 14 residues. Trimming took off 2 bases at V and 1 base at J, with 9 bases between the two ends. Per germline, CDR1 GTSNPN and CDR2 SVGIG (reference sequence). CDR3 coding DNA: TGTGCCTGGAGTAGTGGGACTTCCTACAATGAGCAGTTCTTC. It encodes CAWSSGTSYNEQFF.

This chain joins TRBV6-6 and TRBJ2-4; TRBD1 agrees at 7 bases. Per germline, CDR1 MNHNY and CDR2 SVGAGI (reference sequence). Unmatched junction bases numbered 11, after V lost 2 bases and J lost 7 bases. The CDR3 has 16 amino acids. The CDR3 DNA reads TGTGCCAGCAGTTACCAGACAGGGATGAGTGTGAACATTCAGTACTTC. It translates to CASSYQTGMSVNIQYF.

This clone was detected once. This rearrangement joins TRBV11-2 to TRBJ1-1, with TRBD1 matching 8 bases. V gave up 5 bases and J gave up 6 bases; unmatched junction bases: 14. Germline CDR1 and CDR2: SGHAT and FQNNGV. The CDR3 consists of 16 residues. The CDR3 nucleotides read TGTGCCAGCAGCCCCCGGACAGGGAGGCGGTACCCTGAAGCTTTCTTT. Protein product: CASSPRTGRRYPEAFF.

The J gene is TRBJ1-1, the V gene TRBV10-3, with D unresolved. The CDR3 has 13 amino acids. Germline lookup yields CDR1 ENHRY and CDR2 SYGVKD. The V end was cut by 10 bases, the J end by 1 base, with 13 bases between. The CDR3 nucleotides read TGTGCCAGCGCTCCTGGTCCGAACACTGAAGCTTTCTTT. Translated, it gives CASAPGPNTEAFF.

The chain has TRBV5-8 and TRBJ1-1, with a weak D call TRBD1 (5 bases). The CDR3 spans 13 residues. CDR1 and CDR2 from the germline V gene are SGHTS and YDEGEE. The V gene lost 4 bases and the J gene lost 11 bases, with 18 bases spanning the gap. CDR3 sequence reads: CASSPSGLRGAFF. The CDR3 DNA is TGTGCCAGCAGCCCGTCGGGGCTCCGGGGGGCTTTCTTT.

The genes are TRBV5-5 and TRBJ1-6, with 9 bases lining up with TRBD1. Germline V gene lookup returns CDR1 SGHKS and CDR2 YYEKEE (reference sequence). The CDR3 covers 16 residues. Trimming removed 2 bases from V and 4 bases from J; junction bases left unmatched: 4. The CDR3 DNA reads as TGTGCCAGCAGCTTAACAGGGGGCGCATATAATTCACCCCTCCACTTT. Translating gives CASSLTGGAYNSPLHF.

With regard to this clone: Other DNA variants within this sample encode the same CDR3. V and J are TRBV4-3 and TRBJ2-3; TRBD2 agrees at 9 bases. CDR3 size: 16 residues. Germline V lookup: CDR1 LGHNA, CDR2 YSLEER. J gave up 5 bases and V 0 bases, and 6 bases lay outside the gene matches. Here the CDR3 DNA reads TGCGCCAGCAGCCAAGATAGGGGCGGGAGGGGAGATACGCAGTATTTT. Translation gives CASSQDRGGRGDTQYF.